This is a list of T cell receptor beta chains from one sample in a study of blood T cells in healthy people across ages. Via MiXCR, TCRdb re-called the 5' RACE reads, giving one row per CDR3 protein. In the table there are about 1 million distinct CDR3 sequences, around 27% of which are singletons. These data also formed part of another study, on T cells of mothers and their children.

Specimen: blood. The receptors come from a girl aged 2-10 years in good health. CDR3s include the opening cysteine and the closing phenylalanine or tryptophan. The D gene is left open where the match is weak. Rows may omit the clone size; those that give it use once, few, many or a size class.

CDR3 DNA,CDR3 protein,D gene,J gene,V gene,clone size
TGTGCCAGCAGTTTCAACCACAGGACAGATACGCAGTATTTT,CASSFNHRTDTQYF,.,TRBJ2-3,TRBV27,.
TGTGCCAGCAGTGATCGGGCGGGTACCCAGTACTTC,CASSDRAGTQYF,.,TRBJ2-5,TRBV25-1,few
TGTGCCAGCAGCCCCGCCGGGGCGGGGTATGGCTACACCTTC,CASSPAGAGYGYTF,.,TRBJ1-2,TRBV11-2,.
TGCAGTGCTAGAGATCCCACCAGGGGGGGGAAGGGCGAGCAGTACTTC,CSARDPTRGGKGEQYF,.,TRBJ2-7,TRBV20-1,.
TGTGCCAGCAGCAGTCCGGGACAGATTCGGATCGGGGAGCTGTTCTTT,CASSSPGQIRIGELFF,TRBD1,TRBJ2-2,TRBV14,.
TGTGCCACCAGCAGAGATCCAAGCGGAGAAGAGACCCAGTACTTC,CATSRDPSGEETQYF,.,TRBJ2-5,TRBV15,.
TGTGCCAGCACCCATTGGGGTAGCGGGGGACGAGAGACCCAGTACTTC,CASTHWGSGGRETQYF,TRBD2,TRBJ2-5,TRBV11-2,.
TGCAGCGTTGCTACAGGGACCTACGAGCAGTACTTC,CSVATGTYEQYF,.,TRBJ2-7,TRBV29-1,many
TGCGCCAGCAGCCAGGCCGACAGGGACCTTTACGAGCAGTACTTC,CASSQADRDLYEQYF,TRBD1,TRBJ2-7,TRBV4-1,few
TGTGCCAGCAGCTTAGGTTTACGGGAGGGAAGAACAGATACGCAGTATTTT,CASSLGLREGRTDTQYF,TRBD2,TRBJ2-3,TRBV7-2,many
TGTGCCAGTAGTCGGGGCGCTCTTAGCCCCACAGATACGCAGTATTTT,CASSRGALSPTDTQYF,.,TRBJ2-3,TRBV19,.
TGCAGTGCTAGAGATCTTAATAGCGGGGGGACCTACGAGCAGTACTTC,CSARDLNSGGTYEQYF,TRBD2,TRBJ2-7,TRBV20-1,few
TGTGCCATCAGTGTAGCGGGAGAATCTGGGGAGCAGTTCTTC,CAISVAGESGEQFF,TRBD2,TRBJ2-1,TRBV10-3,few
TGTGCCAGCAGCACAGGGTGCAATCAGCCCCAGCATTTT,CASSTGCNQPQHF,.,TRBJ1-5,TRBV12-3/TRBV12-4,few
TGTGCCAGCAGCCAAGCCTTGGGGGGTGGAAACACTGAAGCTTTCTTT,CASSQALGGGNTEAFF,.,TRBJ1-1,TRBV4-2,.
TGCGCCAGCAGTACCGACAGGGGGTCCTACAATGAGCAGTTCTTC,CASSTDRGSYNEQFF,TRBD1,TRBJ2-1,TRBV10-2,few
TGTGCCAGCAGTGCCCAGGGAATCGGCTACACCTTC,CASSAQGIGYTF,.,TRBJ1-2,TRBV25-1,.
TGTGTCAGCAGCCAGAGACTAGCGGGGAACAATGAGCAGTTCTTC,CVSSQRLAGNNEQFF,TRBD2,TRBJ2-1,TRBV11-1,few
TGTGCCAGCAGTGTTGGTCCGATCGGTGCTAGCACAGATACGCAGTATTTT,CASSVGPIGASTDTQYF,.,TRBJ2-3,TRBV5-5,few
TGTGCCAGCAGTTCCTCCAGGTCAAGAACTAATGAAAAACTGTTTTTT,CASSSSRSRTNEKLFF,.,TRBJ1-4,TRBV28,many
TGTGCCAGCAGCCCCATCCCGACAGGGGAGGGTGGCTACACCTTC,CASSPIPTGEGGYTF,TRBD1,TRBJ1-2,TRBV4-2,many
TGTGCCAGCAGCCGGACAGAGTTCTTCTACGAGCAGTACTTC,CASSRTEFFYEQYF,.,TRBJ2-7,TRBV7-8,.
TGTGCCAGCAGCCAATACGGAGAGACCCAGTACTTC,CASSQYGETQYF,.,TRBJ2-5,TRBV3-1,many
TGTGCCAGCAGCTTTATGTGGGCAGGGGAAAATGAGCAGTTCTTC,CASSFMWAGENEQFF,.,TRBJ2-1,TRBV7-2,.
TGTGCCAGCAGTTTTATACTAGCGGTCCAAGAGACCCAGTACTTC,CASSFILAVQETQYF,TRBD2,TRBJ2-5,TRBV12-3/TRBV12-4,few
TGCAGCGTTTGGCAAAACATTCAGTACTTC,CSVWQNIQYF,.,TRBJ2-4,TRBV29-1,.
TGTGCCAGCAGTTACGATGGGGACGCAACTGAAGCTTTCTTT,CASSYDGDATEAFF,.,TRBJ1-1,TRBV6-5,few
TGTGCCAGCAGCTTAGTAGGCTATAAATCCTACAATGAGCAGTTCTTC,CASSLVGYKSYNEQFF,.,TRBJ2-1,TRBV11-3,few
TGTGCCAGCAGTCTGACTAGCGGGATGTTTGAGCAGTTCTTC,CASSLTSGMFEQFF,TRBD2,TRBJ2-1,TRBV6-2/TRBV6-3,.
TGCAGTGCCCTAACTGTGGGAGCCAGCACAGATACGCAGTATTTT,CSALTVGASTDTQYF,.,TRBJ2-3,TRBV20-1,.
TGCGCCAGCAGCCACTCCAGGACTAGCGTCAATGAGCAGTTCTTC,CASSHSRTSVNEQFF,TRBD2,TRBJ2-1,TRBV4-1,few
TGCAGTGCTAGAGTGGGGGGTCGGGTTGGCTACACCTTC,CSARVGGRVGYTF,.,TRBJ1-2,TRBV20-1,.
TGCAGTGCTATAGGGGGACTGGGACAAGAGACCCAGTACTTC,CSAIGGLGQETQYF,.,TRBJ2-5,TRBV20-1,few
TGCAGTGCTAGGGCCGGGGCCACCTACAATGAGCAGTTCTTC,CSARAGATYNEQFF,.,TRBJ2-1,TRBV20-1,.
TGTGCCAGCAGCCCCCGAGGTTACGAAGAGACCCAGTACTTC,CASSPRGYEETQYF,.,TRBJ2-5,TRBV7-9,.
TGTGCCAGCAGTTTAGTGGCAGGGGGCGCTTATGGCTACACCTTC,CASSLVAGGAYGYTF,TRBD1,TRBJ1-2,TRBV27,.
TGCAGTGCTAGATCTTACGAGTGGAGCAATCAGCCCCAGCATTTT,CSARSYEWSNQPQHF,.,TRBJ1-5,TRBV20-1,.
TGCGCCAGCAGCCTCCGGGACACTCCCTACGAGCAGTACTTC,CASSLRDTPYEQYF,.,TRBJ2-7,TRBV5-1,many
TGTGCCAGCAGTTTATTCGCAGGGACCGGGGAGCTGTTTTTT,CASSLFAGTGELFF,.,TRBJ2-2,TRBV12-3/TRBV12-4,few
TGCGCCAGCAGCCAAGATCTAATCGGTTTAGGGAACACTGAAGCTTTCTTT,CASSQDLIGLGNTEAFF,.,TRBJ1-1,TRBV4-3,.
TGCGCCAGCAGCTCACCTACCTACGAGCAGTACTTC,CASSSPTYEQYF,.,TRBJ2-7,TRBV5-1,few
TGTGCCTCGCAACGGAGGTCCGGGGAGCTGTTTTTT,CASQRRSGELFF,.,TRBJ2-2,TRBV9,few
TGCAGCGTTGAAGGGCTGGACACAGTGTCGGAGCAGTACTTC,CSVEGLDTVSEQYF,.,TRBJ2-7,TRBV29-1,.
TGTGCCAGTCGACCTATAAACATTCAGTACTTC,CASRPINIQYF,.,TRBJ2-4,TRBV24-1,.
TGCAGCGTCGTTTACAGGGACGGCTACACCTTC,CSVVYRDGYTF,.,TRBJ1-2,TRBV29-1,.
TGCGCTAGCAGCCCGAACAGGGGCGAGACCAAAGCTTTCTTT,CASSPNRGETKAFF,TRBD1,TRBJ1-1,TRBV5-1,.
TGTGCCAGTTCCGGGACAGGGAGCACAGATACGCAGTATTTT,CASSGTGSTDTQYF,TRBD1,TRBJ2-3,TRBV28,few
TGTGCCAGCAGTCACCGGGGGAGGGGGCTGTATAGCAATCAGTCCCAGCATTTT,CASSHRGRGLYSNQSQHF,TRBD1,TRBJ1-5,TRBV12-3/TRBV12-4,.
TGTGCCAGCAGAGCTCCGGGACTAGCGGAAATGGCCCAGTACTTC,CASRAPGLAEMAQYF,TRBD2,TRBJ2-5,TRBV7-2,few
TGCAGTGCTTTTAGAGAGGGCTACGAGCAGTACTTC,CSAFREGYEQYF,.,TRBJ2-7,TRBV20-1,.
TGTGCCAGCAGTTTGATGGCTCAGCCCCAGCATTTT,CASSLMAQPQHF,.,TRBJ1-5,TRBV12-3/TRBV12-4,.
TGCAGCGGACAAGAACAAGAGACCCAGTACTTC,CSGQEQETQYF,.,TRBJ2-5,TRBV29-1,few
TGTGCCAGCAGCCCTCTGGGACTAGCGACCTACGAGCAGTACTTC,CASSPLGLATYEQYF,TRBD2,TRBJ2-7,TRBV27,few
TGCAGTGCTGCGACCGGGACAGGGGCTGGAAACACCATATATTTT,CSAATGTGAGNTIYF,TRBD1,TRBJ1-3,TRBV20-1,few
TGTGCCAGCTCACCACGAGACAAAAGCTCCTACAATGAGCAGTTCTTC,CASSPRDKSSYNEQFF,.,TRBJ2-1,TRBV18,.
TGTGCCAGCAGCACAGGGGTTGGAGATACGCAGTATTTT,CASSTGVGDTQYF,TRBD1,TRBJ2-3,TRBV6-5,few
TGCAGCGTTGTCTCCAGCGGGAGCGCAACCTACGAGCAGTACTTC,CSVVSSGSATYEQYF,TRBD2,TRBJ2-7,TRBV29-1,.
TGCAGTGCTAGAGGGGTTGGTGTGAACACCGGGGAGCTGTTTTTT,CSARGVGVNTGELFF,.,TRBJ2-2,TRBV20-1,.
TGTGCCAGCATCTCCGGGACAGGTTACGAGCAGTACTTC,CASISGTGYEQYF,TRBD1,TRBJ2-7,TRBV7-9,.